Below, 29 T cell receptor beta chains from the same sample are listed, as sequenced in a study of beta chain features in type 1 diabetes listed by TCRdb under 2018. Library preparation employed the immunoSEQ multiplex PCR assay. The High Capacity cDNA Reverse Transcription Kit was used to reverse transcribe all of the isolated RNA, meaning that expressed TCRB transcripts were what got sequenced. TCRdb obtained this table from immuneACCESS and retained in-frame rearrangements with V and J assigned. These tables miss some clones; where compared with another copy, unresolved V genes account for less than half of the shortfall, and the remainder is unexplained. Recorded for this sample are around 690,000 clones; 9.5% to 15% of them occurred a single time. The ten most abundant clones make up more than 0.1% of the sample. Overall study outcomes, separate from this receptor: In all four CD4+ subsets, TCRB CDR3 length was moderately but significantly shorter in type 1 diabetes patients.

These receptors have no identified antigens. Material for sequencing was naive CD4+ T cells from blood. In light of the paper, this sample's cell subset or site label describes: true naive CD4+ T cells. Source of these receptors: a man younger than 40 with type 1 diabetes.

V usage is TRBV7-9 and J usage is TRBJ1-5; 7 bases are shared with TRBD1. This CDR3 comprises 14 residues. Germline V CDR1 and CDR2: SEHNR, FQNEAQ (reference sequence). Unmatched junction bases numbered 5, after V lost 5 bases and J lost 4 bases. DNA for the CDR3: TGTGCCAGCAGCCCCCCAGGGGGGAATCAGCCCCAGCATTTT. Translation: CASSPPGGNQPQHF.

This clone showed up just a few times. The rearrangement joins TRBV30 to TRBJ2-5; 7 bases align to TRBD1. In germline, CDR1 is GTSNPN, CDR2 SVGIG (reference sequence). V dropped 3 bases and J dropped 5; count of bases not matched to a gene: 12. This CDR3 region has 15 residues. CDR3 sequence (DNA): TGTGCCTGGAGCCGAAGAGGGACAGATCGGGAGACCCAGTACTTC. Protein sequence: CAWSRRGTDRETQYF.

This clone has just a few counts. The rearrangement uses TRBV7-2 and TRBJ1-1; D perhaps matches TRBD1 (6 bases). The germline gives CDR1 SGHTA, CDR2 FQGNSA. The CDR3 length is 16 residues. V shed 6 bases and J shed 5 bases, with 22 bases lying between them. CDR3 DNA sequence: TGTGCCAGCAGGTATCAACAGGGCCCATGGTATACTGAAGCTTTCTTT. Its protein is CASRYQQGPWYTEAFF.

The V and J genes are TRBV5-4 and TRBJ1-2; D ambiguous. Per the germline V gene, CDR1 is SGHNT and CDR2 is YYREEE (reference sequence). CDR3 length equals 15 residues. Trimming took 0 bases from V and 0 from J, leaving 9 bases between them. The CDR3 sequence: CASSLAAAANYGYTF. The CDR3 coding sequence is TGTGCCAGCAGCTTGGCCGCAGCCGCTAACTATGGCTACACCTTC.

This clone was found a few times. J is TRBJ1-2 and V is TRBV11-2, with D perhaps matching TRBD1 (5 bases). The CDR3 is 14 residues long. CDR1 SGHAT and CDR2 FQNNGV come from the germline V gene. V dropped 6 bases and J dropped 0 bases, with 11 bases sitting between them. CDR3 nucleotides: TGTGCCAGCAGGCTGTGGGGCGCTAACTATGGCTACACCTTC. Its translation: CASRLWGANYGYTF.

In this sample, this clone turned up a few times. The V gene is TRBV6-5, the J gene TRBJ1-3; D ambiguous. The CDR3 has 15 residues. Germline V CDR1 and CDR2: MNHEY, SVGAGI. V lost 6 bases to trimming and J lost 4 bases, with 16 bases between them. CDR3 coding DNA: TGTGCCAGCAGGAGCCTTCCCTTTGTGGGAAACACCATATATTTT. Translation gives CASRSLPFVGNTIYF.

J is TRBJ2-1 and V is TRBV6-5; D might be TRBD1 (6 bases). Germline V lookup: CDR1 MNHEY, CDR2 SVGAGI. The CDR3 runs 15 residues. Trimming removed 4 bases at V and 4 bases at J, with 14 bases between. CDR3 protein: CASSSLIGTYNEQFF. In DNA form, the CDR3 reads TGTGCCAGCAGTTCCCTAATCGGGACATACAATGAGCAGTTCTTC.

With respect to this clone: Additional DNA sequences in this sample encode the identical CDR3. The V and J genes are TRBV7-2 and TRBJ2-7; tentatively, D is TRBD1 (6 bases). In germline, CDR1 is SGHTA, CDR2 FQGNSA. The V end was cut by 1 base, the J end by 1 base, with 8 bases between. The CDR3 is 14 amino acids. The CDR3 coding sequence is TGTGCCAGCAGCTTAGGGGGACAATCCTACGAGCAGTACTTC. Amino acid sequence: CASSLGGQSYEQYF.

V gene TRBV5-1 combines with J gene TRBJ2-6; D may be TRBD1 (5 bases). V gave up 1 base and J gave up 0 bases, with 11 bases separating them. Germline CDR1 is SGHRS and CDR2 is YFSETQ. The CDR3 length is 17 residues. In DNA, the CDR3 is TGCGCCAGCAGCTTGCCGGACAACCCCTCTGGGGCCAACGTCCTGACTTTC. Protein: CASSLPDNPSGANVLTF.

The sample holds a few counts of this clone. The chain recombines TRBV6-5 with TRBJ2-7, with D possibly TRBD1 on 6 matching bases. The CDR3 spans 15 residues. The V gene's germline CDR1 is MNHEY and CDR2 SVGAGI. V lost 5 bases and J 3 bases, leaving 17 bases between the germline ends. The CDR3 DNA reads as TGTGCCAGCAGTACGAAGGGGACACTAGACTACGAGCAGTACTTC. Protein product: CASSTKGTLDYEQYF.

This chain uses TRBV9 with TRBJ1-2; maybe TRBD1 (5 bases). In germline, CDR1 is SGDLS, CDR2 YYNGEE. This CDR3 has 16 amino acids. The V end was cut by 3 bases, the J end by 0 bases, with 15 bases between. CDR3: CASSDEAGTANYGYTF. In DNA form, the CDR3 reads TGTGCCAGCAGCGATGAAGCCGGGACGGCTAACTATGGCTACACCTTC. The entire variable domain, with the rest obtained from reference TRBV9 and TRBJ1-2, is as follows: DSGVTQTPKHLITATGQRVTLRCSPRSGDLSVYWYQQSLDQGLQFLIQYYNGEERAKGNILERFSAQQFPDLHSELNLSSLELGDSALYFCASSDEAGTANYGYTFGSGTRLTVV.

Concerning this clone itself: At one of its ends the junction is not consistent with the germline gene, which may arise from a read error. This chain uses TRBV7-7 with TRBJ2-3; 7 bases line up with TRBD1. Per germline, CDR1 SSHAT and CDR2 FNYEAQ (reference sequence). The CDR3 totals 14 residues. Written as DNA, the CDR3 is TGTGCTAGCAGCTTGGGACAGACCACAGATACGCAGTATTTT. The encoded protein is CASSLGQTTDTQYF.

This clone was seen more than once but under ten times. This chain uses TRBV2 with TRBJ2-6; tentatively, D is TRBD1 or TRBD2 (5 bases each). V gave up 4 bases and J gave up 12 bases, with 16 bases separating them. Germline V CDR1 and CDR2: SNHLY, FYNNEI. The CDR3 runs 14 residues. The CDR3 reads CASSGDGGRGVLTF. The CDR3 DNA reads TGTGCCAGCAGTGGAGACGGAGGAAGGGGCGTCCTGACTTTC.

The chain uses TRBV14 and TRBJ1-6; TRBD1 matches at 7 bases. The V segment lost 6 bases and the J segment 5 bases; nucleotides outside the gene matches: 7. Germline V gene data show CDR1 as SGHDN and CDR2 as FVKESK. CDR3 size: 15 residues. The CDR3 spells CASSRFGTDNSPLHF. The CDR3 bases are TGTGCCAGCAGTCGGTTCGGGACAGATAATTCACCCCTCCACTTT.

This clone was seen only a few times. V is TRBV7-2 and J is TRBJ1-1, with TRBD1 matching over 7 bases. The CDR3 covers 17 residues. V lost 6 bases to trimming and J lost 0 bases; unmatched junction nucleotides: 13. Per the germline V gene, CDR1 is SGHTA and CDR2 is FQGNSA. The CDR3 DNA follows: TGTGCCAGCAGATACCGCCCGGGACAGCCAATGAACACTGAAGCTTTCTTT. The encoded protein is CASRYRPGQPMNTEAFF.

The V gene is TRBV10-3, the J gene TRBJ1-2, with 9 bases identical to TRBD1. This CDR3 is 15 amino acids long. In germline, CDR1 is ENHRY, CDR2 SYGVKD. J gave up 6 bases and V 0 bases, and 5 bases lay outside the gene matches. The CDR3: CAISESPDRGHGYTF. In nucleotides, the CDR3 is TGTGCCATCAGTGAGTCCCCGGACAGGGGACATGGCTACACCTTC.

This clone turned up a few times. This sequence joins TRBV4-2 and TRBJ2-5; D assignment may be TRBD1 or TRBD2 (6 bases each). Germline CDR1 LGHNA, CDR2 YNFKEQ. V gave up 4 bases and J gave up 4 bases, with 16 bases separating them. The CDR3 has 15 amino acids. This CDR3 reads CASSLSRGGRETQYF. The CDR3 coding sequence is TGTGCCAGCAGCCTCAGCCGAGGGGGGAGAGAGACCCAGTACTTC.

J is TRBJ1-4 and V is TRBV9; 8 bases match TRBD1. Germline CDR1 and CDR2: SGDLS and YYNGEE. J lost 8 bases, V lost 3 bases, and 18 bases had no gene match. This CDR3 is built from 18 residues. CDR3 in amino acids: CASSANAPGQDVGEKLFF. As DNA, the CDR3 is TGTGCCAGCAGCGCCAATGCCCCGGGACAGGACGTCGGGGAAAAACTGTTTTTT. Full variable domain (missing parts from reference TRBV9 and TRBJ1-4): DSGVTQTPKHLITATGQRVTLRCSPRSGDLSVYWYQQSLDQGLQFLIQYYNGEERAKGNILERFSAQQFPDLHSELNLSSLELGDSALYFCASSANAPGQDVGEKLFFGSGTQLSVL.

This clone was seen more than once but under ten times. This chain uses TRBV10-2 with TRBJ2-3; 12 bases fit TRBD1. Unmatched junction bases numbered 3, after V lost 5 bases and J lost 3 bases. From germline, CDR1 is WSHSY and CDR2 SAAADI. The length of the CDR3 is 15 residues. CDR3: CASSLGQGATDTQYF. CDR3 in DNA: TGCGCCAGCAGTCTGGGACAGGGGGCAACAGATACGCAGTATTTT.

The DNA for the CDR3 is TGTGCCAGTAGAAGACAGGGCAGTCAGCCCCAGCATTTT. This encodes CASRRQGSQPQHF. The gene calls are TRBV19 and TRBJ1-5; TRBD1 matches at 7 bases. With V trimmed by 6 bases and J by 6 bases, 5 bases remained unmatched. Germline-derived CDR1 and CDR2 are LNHDA and SQIVND (reference sequence). This CDR3 spans 13 amino acids.

This clone was seen more than once but under ten times. The gene calls are TRBV7-2 and TRBJ2-5; 8 positions agree with TRBD1. Germline V gene lookup returns CDR1 SGHTA and CDR2 FQGNSA. With 5 bases clipped from V and 4 bases from J, the junction kept 3 bases outside the gene matches. The CDR3 sequence is 13 residues long. The CDR3 sequence: CASSPTGVETQYF. The CDR3 region has the DNA TGTGCCAGCAGCCCGACAGGGGTAGAGACCCAGTACTTC.

This clone has a handful of counts. The chain links TRBV6-1 to TRBJ2-5; possibly TRBD1 for D (6 bases). There are 14 residues in the CDR3. The ends were cut back, 10 bases at V and 5 bases at J, with 20 bases in the middle. CDR1 and CDR2 from the germline V gene are MNHNS and SASEGT. The CDR3, as DNA: TGTGCCATAACTACCGGGACAAGCGAGGAGACCCAGTACTTC. This translates into CAITTGTSEETQYF.

This clone was picked up a small number of times. The V gene is TRBV29-1, the J gene TRBJ1-3; 7 bases fit TRBD1. CDR3 length: 14 amino acids. The V gene's germline CDR1 is SQVTM and CDR2 ANQGSEA. J was trimmed by 0 bases and V by 7 bases; bases with no gene match: 6. CDR3 coding DNA: TGCAGCGCCCAACAGGGGTACTCTGGAAACACCATATATTTT. As protein: CSAQQGYSGNTIYF.

The J gene is TRBJ1-4, the V gene TRBV4-2; D uncertain. Trimming shortened V by 0 bases and J by 7 bases, and 12 bases separated the two germline ends. CDR1 is LGHNA and CDR2 is YNFKEQ in the germline V gene. This CDR3 is built from 15 residues. The DNA of the CDR3 is TGTGCCAGCAGCCAAGAGGGGTGGCTTGGTGAAAAACTGTTTTTT. It specifies CASSQEGWLGEKLFF.

This clone was detected ten times or more. Here the CDR3 DNA reads TGTGCCAGCAGCAAACCCGGGACAGGGGATTATAAGAACATTCAGTACTTC. As protein: CASSKPGTGDYKNIQYF. The chain employs TRBV13 and TRBJ2-4, with 10 bases that match TRBD1. The germline V gene has CDR1 PRHDT and CDR2 FYEKMQ (reference sequence). V trimming: 5 bases; J trimming: 7 bases; junction bases outside the gene matches: 14. The CDR3 totals 17 residues.

The V call is TRBV5-1, the J call TRBJ1-6; 7 nucleotides line up with TRBD1. J gave up 7 bases and V 4 bases, and 5 bases lay outside the gene matches. The CDR3 loop spans 14 amino acids. Germline CDR1 reads SGHRS; CDR2 reads YFSETQ. The CDR3 is CASSGGGGNSPLHF. The CDR3 DNA reads as TGCGCCAGCAGCGGAGGGGGCGGGAATTCACCCCTCCACTTT.

This clone was detected only a few times. This CDR3 is also generated by other DNA sequences in the sample. This chain connects TRBV7-9 to TRBJ2-7; D remains ambiguous. Trimming removed 3 bases at V and 0 bases at J, with 9 bases between. From germline, CDR1 is SEHNR and CDR2 FQNEAQ (reference sequence). The CDR3 contains 14 residues. The CDR3 coding sequence is TGTGCCAGCAGCTTCGGTGGCAGCTCCTACGAGCAGTACTTC. Encoded protein: CASSFGGSSYEQYF.

The chain employs TRBV6-5 and TRBJ2-7, with D maybe TRBD2 (6 bases). Germline V CDR1 and CDR2: MNHEY, SVGAGI. V was trimmed by 7 bases and J by 3 bases, leaving 16 bases between them. The CDR3 is 14 residues long. The CDR3 DNA reads as TGTGCCAGCAAGGAGGGCCCTAACCTCTACGAGCAGTACTTC. This codes for CASKEGPNLYEQYF.

This chain joins TRBV4-2 and TRBJ1-1; D is undetermined. V was pared by 0 bases and J by 1 base, with 6 bases between. This CDR3 has 14 amino acids. Per germline, CDR1 LGHNA and CDR2 YNFKEQ. The CDR3 loop reads CASSQDLTNTEAFF. The CDR3 DNA sequence: TGTGCCAGCAGCCAAGACTTGACGAACACTGAAGCTTTCTTT.